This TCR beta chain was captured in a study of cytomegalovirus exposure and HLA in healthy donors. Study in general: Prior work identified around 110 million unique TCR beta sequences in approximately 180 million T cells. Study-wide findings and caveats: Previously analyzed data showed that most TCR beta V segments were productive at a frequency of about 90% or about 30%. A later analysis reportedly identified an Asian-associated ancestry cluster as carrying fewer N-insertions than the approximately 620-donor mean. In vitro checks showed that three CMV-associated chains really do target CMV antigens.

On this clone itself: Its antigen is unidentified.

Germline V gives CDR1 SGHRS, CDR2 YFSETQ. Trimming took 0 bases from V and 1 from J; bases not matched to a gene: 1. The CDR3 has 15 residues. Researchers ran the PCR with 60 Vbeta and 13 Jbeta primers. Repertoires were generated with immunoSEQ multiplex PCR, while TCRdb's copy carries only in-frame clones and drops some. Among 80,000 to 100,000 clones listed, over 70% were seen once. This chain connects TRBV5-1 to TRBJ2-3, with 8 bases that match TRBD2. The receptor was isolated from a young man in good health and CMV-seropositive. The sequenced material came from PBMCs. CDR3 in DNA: TGCGCCAGCAGCTTGGGGCGGGGGGGCACAGATACGCAGTATTTT. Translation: CASSLGRGGTDTQYF. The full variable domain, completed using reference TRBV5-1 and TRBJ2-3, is KAGVTQTPRYLIKTRGQQVTLSCSPISGHRSVSWYQQTPGQGLQFLFEYFSETQRNKGNFPGRFSGRQFSNSRSEMNVSTLELGDSALYLCASSLGRGGTDTQYFGPGTRLTVL.